The present T cell receptor (beta chain) was sequenced within a study of T cell repertoires in cytomegalovirus infection. Germline V CDR1 and CDR2: LNHDA, SQIVND (reference sequence). CDR3 length: 15 amino acids. With V trimmed by 5 bases and J by 1 base, 4 bases remained unmatched. TCRdb called the reads again in MiXCR, with one record for every CDR3 protein. The sample carries 300,000 to 400,000 distinct CDR3 sequences, 15% to 20% recorded once. As concerns this clonotype: Its antigen is currently unknown.

General study results and limits: HLA-C-restricted CMV-specific TCR beta clonotypes prevailed in the ex vivo response.

The sequenced material came from PBMCs. V is TRBV19 and J is TRBJ1-1, with 10 bases identical to TRBD1. The clonotype was recovered from a human donor in good health (CMV status not recorded). Some clones in this sample may be carry-over from other donors' samples. CDR3: CASSVDRGPNTEAFF. The CDR3 DNA sequence: TGTGCCAGTAGTGTTGACAGGGGGCCGAACACTGAAGCTTTCTTT.